This T cell receptor beta chain was profiled in a study of shared clonotypes between healthy human individuals (dated by TCRdb to between 2020 and 2021). As for the study more broadly: The cohort included three men and a couple of women between 18 and 49 years of age. For each donor, three plates each were used for CD4 naive and CD4 memory, two plates were used for CD8 naive, and one plate was used for CD8 memory. To estimate repertoire size and how much clonotype sharing occurs between individuals, the study deeply sequenced the blood TCR repertoires of roughly 5 healthy adults. To increase sequencing depth and limit assay-specific biases, different laboratories used diverse techniques to prepare libraries and sequence TCR repertoires. Leukapheresis yielded between about 0.85 and 10 billion PBMCs per donor. The research as a whole found: Based on pairwise subsampling, the degree of clonotype sharing among donors was expected to be affected by sequencing depth. Incomplete sequencing was indicated by rarefaction of sorted-subset datasets, despite the large sequencing depth. Sampling was restricted to blood, and TCR repertoires in tissue are likely to differ from TCR repertoires in blood. Roughly 5% of naive CD4, 3.5% of naive CD8, about 2.1% of memory CD4, and 0.4% of memory CD8 clonotypes were shared across a handful of donors. Because the study included a small number of donors, the genetic and exposure-history diversity represented was limited. Naive subsets generally had larger estimated clonotype richness than memory subsets did. Compared with non-shared clonotypes, clonotypes shared by all four sorted-subset donors had higher generation probabilities.

The donors were healthy, HIV-negative adults with no recently reported acute infections or vaccinations. All donors were Caucasian adults living in Nashville, Tennessee, USA. CD4+ T cells were enriched by magnetic negative selection, after which naive cells were positively selected on CD45RA and the negative fraction was taken as the memory subset. Blood was obtained by leukapheresis, after which PBMCs were separated by Ficoll-Histopaque density gradient centrifugation and cryopreserved in liquid nitrogen vapor phase. Purity and quantity of every magnetically sorted T cell population were checked by analytical flow cytometry. Genomic DNA was isolated from each sorted fraction and quantified by UV absorbance on a Nanodrop 2000c. Inclusive of the bounding cysteine and phenylalanine, the CDR3 is 14 residues long. Of the read, only the CDR3 DNA is kept; its 42 bases are in frame from base 1. The germline V gene (reference sequence) supplies CDR1 LNHNV and CDR2 YYDKDF. The junction carries 16 bases between V and J, which are trimmed by 0 bases and 11 bases respectively.

TCR CDR3 regions were amplified from genomic DNA by multiplex PCR using the deep immunoSEQ assay. Genomic DNA extracted from each cell subset was distributed evenly over all wells of several immunoSEQ 96-well plates, and each plate served as one replicate. Each replicate PCR for sorted subsets received roughly 0.2 ug genomic DNA, equal to about 29,000 T cell genomes. Purified libraries were measured with a Qubit 3.0 fluorometer, size-checked on a Bioanalyzer 2100, and measured again with the KAPA Library Quantification kit. Each immunoSEQ 96-well plate was sequenced on its own single-read 150-cycle Illumina NextSeq 550 flow cell. The authors' analysis ran thus. Because only junctional sequences without quality scores were contained in the immunoSEQ output, filtering matching that applied to full-length reads could not be performed. Sequences were annotated with PyIR, a Python wrapper for IgBLAST v1.9, and V/J genes and CDR3 were assigned using IMGT germline references. Reads were filtered out if the reads had weak V/J assignments (E-value above 1e-6), no CDR3, stop codons, out-of-frame junctions, or ambiguous translated residues. V3J clonotypes were defined by identical inferred V gene, J gene, and CDR3 amino acid sequence. The percentage overlap between two repertoires was calculated by dividing the number of shared unique clonotypes by the size of the smaller repertoire. Richness of each repertoire was evaluated using RTK rarefaction, the Chao1 estimator, and Recon v2.1 estimates of unobserved clonotypes. OLGA was used to compute generation probabilities for all TCRbeta clonotypes that the gDNA method yielded from a handful of donors. TCRdb took over this immuneACCESS table, retaining in-frame rearrangements with V and J assigned. Such tables are incomplete; in checked studies, under half of the missing clones stem from an unresolved V gene, and the remainder is unexplained. D and trimming were read from the DNA, whereas the V and J calls and clone size are those reported in that table. For this sample the table gives some 2.4 million clones, of which 93% were detected only once. The ten largest clonotypes hold approximately 0.35% of the sample.

Details on this clone: What antigen it recognizes has not been identified. Per-base qualities were not stored, and no clone one base away is much larger.

This sequence uses TRBV15 and TRBJ1-1, with the D gene not clear enough to name. The TCR originated in a man younger than 30 in good health. Some clones in this sample may be carry-over from other donors' samples. The sample taken for sequencing was naive CD4+ T cells from PBMCs. This sample's cell subset or site label indicates: CD45RA+ positively selected. The DNA sequence is TGTGCCACCAGCAGAGATAGTGGCCGGGGAGAGGCTTTCTTT. Its amino acids are CATSRDSGRGEAFF. Full variable domain (CDR3 extended with the reference TRBV15 and TRBJ1-1 proteins): DAMVIQNPRYQVTQFGKPVTLSCSQTLNHNVMYWYQQKSSQAPKLLFHYYDKDFNNEADTPDNFQSRRPNTSFCFLDIRSPGLGDTAMYLCATSRDSGRGEAFFGQGTRLTVV.